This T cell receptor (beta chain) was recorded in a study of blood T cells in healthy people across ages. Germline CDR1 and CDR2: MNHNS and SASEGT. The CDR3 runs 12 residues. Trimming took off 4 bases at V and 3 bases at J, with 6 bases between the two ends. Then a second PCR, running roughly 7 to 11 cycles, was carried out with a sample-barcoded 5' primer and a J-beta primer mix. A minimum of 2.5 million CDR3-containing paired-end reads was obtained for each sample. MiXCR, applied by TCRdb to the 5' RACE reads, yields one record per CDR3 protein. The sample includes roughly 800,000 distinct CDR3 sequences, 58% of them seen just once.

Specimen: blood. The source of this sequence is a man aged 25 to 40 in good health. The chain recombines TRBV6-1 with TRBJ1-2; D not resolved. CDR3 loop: CASSAGYYGYTF. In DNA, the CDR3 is TGTGCCAGCAGTGCGGGTTACTATGGCTACACCTTC.